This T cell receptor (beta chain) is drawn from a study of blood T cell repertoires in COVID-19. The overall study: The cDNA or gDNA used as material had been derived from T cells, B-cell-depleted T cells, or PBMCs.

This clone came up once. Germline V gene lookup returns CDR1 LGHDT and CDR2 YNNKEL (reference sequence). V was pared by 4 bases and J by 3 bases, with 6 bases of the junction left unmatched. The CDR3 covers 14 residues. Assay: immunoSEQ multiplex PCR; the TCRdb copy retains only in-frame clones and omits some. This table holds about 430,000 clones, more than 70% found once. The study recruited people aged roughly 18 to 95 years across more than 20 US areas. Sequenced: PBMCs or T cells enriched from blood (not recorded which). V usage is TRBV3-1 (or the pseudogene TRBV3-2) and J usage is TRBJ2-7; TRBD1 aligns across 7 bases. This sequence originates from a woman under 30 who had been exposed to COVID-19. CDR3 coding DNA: TGTGCCAGCAGCCCAAGGACAGGCCTCTACGAGCAGTACTTC. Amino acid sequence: CASSPRTGLYEQYF.